A single TCR beta chain is shown here with its context. The antigen is unknown. At one boundary the junction diverges from the germline segment, which might be a read error. The memory fraction was CD4+CD45RO+CD25- cells. Full-length variable regions came from constant-region reverse primers plus semi-nested Nested Universal Primer A PCR. TCRdb called the 5' RACE reads again in MiXCR, with one record for every CDR3 protein. The sample records roughly 40,000 distinct CDR3 sequences, less than 30% being singletons. Germline CDR1 is SGHVS and CDR2 is FNYEAQ. This CDR3 spans 15 amino acids. General study findings and limits: Greatest tumor Treg TCR overlap was with tumor naive CD4+ cells.

This clonotype was obtained from a female donor with breast cancer. The sample was memory CD4+ T cells sorted from a lymph node. Indicated subset: memory CD4+ T cells, CD4+CD45RO+CD25-. The V call is TRBV7-6, the J call TRBJ2-5; 12 bases map to TRBD1. Written as DNA, the CDR3 is TGTGCCAGCAGCTCAGGGGACAGGGGGCAAGAGACCCAGTGCTTC. Its protein product is CASSSGDRGQETQCF.